Listed below are T cell receptor beta chains from one sample, sequenced in a study of CD8 T cells in ankylosing spondylitis. Each CDR3 protein is one row after TCRdb ran MiXCR on the 5' RACE reads. The data show over 700,000 distinct CDR3 sequences, with over 15% seen just once and about 20% held by the top ten. The sample comprised blood, either unsorted or a sorted T cell fraction (not recorded which). The receptors here all came from a male donor with ankylosing spondylitis. Each CDR3 is given without its conserved first and last residue. The size entry is marked missing in some rows and otherwise reads once, few, many or a size class.

V gene,J gene,clone size,CDR3 protein
TRBV5-1,TRBJ1-4,-,ASSLSTGATNEKLF
TRBV29-1,TRBJ1-1,-,SVMGLNTEAF
TRBV20-1,TRBJ2-3,-,SARPSGGAVTDTQY
TRBV6-1,TRBJ1-2,-,ASSPTTNYGYT
TRBV5-5,TRBJ1-3,many,ASSLGDHGVNTIY
TRBV4-2,TRBJ2-1,few,ASSQDEKREYNEQF
TRBV12-3/TRBV12-4,TRBJ1-5,-,ASTGGGSVNQPQH
TRBV3-1,TRBJ2-1,few,ASSQDWWGSSYNEQF
TRBV4-2,TRBJ2-1,-,ASSQEEGPPNEQF
TRBV20-1,TRBJ1-2,few,SASPPGLGSYGYT
TRBV6-5,TRBJ2-2,few,ASSYRMGQGFGELF
TRBV7-9,TRBJ1-1,-,ASSRGQGKGAGTEAF
TRBV30,TRBJ2-3,-,AWDKTSGSIRTQY
TRBV20-1,TRBJ2-7,few,SARGTSGRYEQY
TRBV11-2,TRBJ2-3,few,ASSLRLAGSTDTQY
TRBV24-1,TRBJ2-7,-,ATSDLRDGGEQY
TRBV5-1,TRBJ2-5,-,ASSPLGLAGGPVTIQETQY
TRBV2,TRBJ1-6,few,ASISDRDSPLH
TRBV2,TRBJ1-5,once,ASSEGQYYNQPQH
TRBV6-1,TRBJ2-5,few,ASSDPRNVGLTQY
TRBV5-1,TRBJ2-7,few,ASSYHTYEQY
TRBV5-5,TRBJ1-1,few,ASSLMGWTEAF
TRBV7-2,TRBJ1-1,-,ASETQWGITEAF
TRBV3-1,TRBJ2-4,-,ASSQGGGMGKNIQY
TRBV10-3,TRBJ2-3,-,AIKTSGIGTDTQY
TRBV3-1,TRBJ2-3,-,ASSPWTSRDTDTQY
TRBV5-5,TRBJ2-1,-,ASTRSGSSYNEQF
TRBV6-5,TRBJ1-6,-,ASSSTAYNSPLH
TRBV6-5,TRBJ2-7,-,ASSYSGQFYEQY
TRBV20-1,TRBJ1-2,-,SARKGDGNYGYT
TRBV15,TRBJ2-7,few,ATRGVAGPWDEQY
TRBV20-1,TRBJ1-5,few,SALRLNQPQH